The T cell receptor (beta chain) described here comes from a study of shared clonotypes between healthy human individuals (dated by TCRdb to 2018 to 2021). Describing the broader study: A couple of women and a few men aged 18 to 49 years were included in the cohort. For each donor, three plates each were used for CD4 naive and CD4 memory, two plates were used for CD8 naive, and one plate was used for CD8 memory. To estimate repertoire size and how much clonotypes are shared between individuals, the study performed deep sequencing of blood TCR repertoires from a few healthy adults. Different laboratories and diverse techniques were used to prepare libraries and sequence TCR repertoires, to increase sequencing depth and limit assay-specific biases. Per donor, leukapheresis produced somewhere between about 0.94 and 9.5 billion PBMCs. Overall results and qualifications from the work: Compared with non-shared clonotypes, the clonotypes found in all four sorted-subset donors had higher generation probabilities. Across a handful of donors, approximately 5% of naive CD4, approximately 4% of naive CD8, roughly 2.3% of memory CD4, and 0.3% to 0.45% of memory CD8 clonotypes were shared. The genetic and exposure-history diversity represented was limited by the small number of donors. Sampling was restricted to blood, and TCR repertoires in tissue are likely to differ from TCR repertoires in blood. Incomplete sequencing was indicated by rarefaction of sorted-subset datasets, despite the large sequencing depth. Naive subsets generally had larger estimated clonotype richness than memory subsets. Pairwise subsampling indicated that sequencing depth was expected to affect the degree of clonotype sharing among donors.

CD8 naive samples consisted of CD45RO-negative cells that were positively selected for CCR7, yielding a CD45RA+CCR7+ population without TemRA cells. Healthy HIV-negative adults with no recently reported acute infections or vaccinations were included as donors. Every donor was a Caucasian adult residing in Nashville, Tennessee, USA. Blood was collected by leukapheresis, and PBMCs were isolated by Ficoll-Histopaque density gradient centrifugation and then cryopreserved in liquid nitrogen vapor phase. Analytical flow cytometry was used to check the purity and quantity of every magnetically sorted T cell population. Each sorted fraction had its genomic DNA isolated and then quantified by UV absorbance on a Nanodrop 2000c. Points on this clone: What this receptor recognizes is not known. Base-call qualities are not available, and no considerably larger clone is one nucleotide away.

TCR CDR3 regions were amplified from genomic DNA by multiplex PCR using the deep immunoSEQ assay. For each cell subset, the extracted genomic DNA was distributed evenly across all wells of several immunoSEQ 96-well plates, and each plate served as one replicate. For sorted subsets, each replicate PCR was loaded with approximately 190 ng genomic DNA, equivalent to about 30,000 T cell genomes. Purified libraries were measured with a Qubit 3.0 fluorometer, size-checked on a Bioanalyzer 2100, and measured again with the KAPA Library Quantification kit. A separate single-read 150-cycle Illumina NextSeq 550 flow cell was used to sequence each immunoSEQ 96-well plate. The original pipeline was this. Because the immunoSEQ output included only junctional sequences and no quality scores, the filtering could not be the same as the filtering used for full-length reads. Sequences were annotated with PyIR, a Python wrapper for IgBLAST v1.9, using IMGT germline references to assign V/J genes and CDR3. Reads with weak V/J assignments (E-value above 1e-6), missing CDR3, stop codons, out-of-frame junctions, or ambiguous translated residues were removed. V3J clonotypes were defined by identical inferred V gene, J gene, and CDR3 amino acid sequence. To compute the percentage overlap between repertoires, the number of shared unique clonotypes was divided by the size of the smaller repertoire. Three approaches were used to assess repertoire richness: RTK rarefaction, the Chao1 estimator, and Recon v2.1 estimates of unobserved clonotypes. Generation probabilities were computed with OLGA for all TCRbeta clonotypes obtained by the gDNA method from several donors. Held by TCRdb, this immuneACCESS table contains in-frame sequences only and omits some clones. Under half of the omission traces to an unresolved V gene where checked; the cause of the rest is unknown. The V and J calls and clone size were taken over from that table, and D and trimming were inferred from the DNA. The table for this sample lists fewer than 1 million clones; approximately 97% of them were counted only once. The ten most abundant clones make up about 0.25% of the sample.

The sequence was obtained from a man between 25 and 39 years old in good health. The material sequenced was naive CD8+ T cells sorted from blood. The sample's cell subset or site label is to be understood as: CD45RA+CCR7+.

The DNA is as follows: TGTGCCAGCAGTTCGGCGAGGTCCACCGGGACTAGCGATGAGCAGTTCTTC. Its coded protein is CASSSARSTGTSDEQFF. This chain is built from TRBV28 and TRBJ2-1, and TRBD2 aligns with 10 junction nucleotides. V lost 4 bases and J lost 8 bases, and the count of bases not matched to a germline gene is 14. From cysteine to phenylalanine, the CDR3 is 17 amino acids long. The DNA shown is the 51-base CDR3, in frame from base 1. CDR1 MDHEN and CDR2 SYDVKM were looked up in the germline V gene.